Listed below are T cell receptor beta chains from one sample, sequenced in a study of OX40 agonist ivuxolimab in advanced cancers. TCRdb's table, derived via immunoSEQ multiplex PCR, lists solely in-frame clones and lacks some. The repertoire consists of 56,000 or so clones, with around four fifths occurring once and the leading ten covering 3% to 4%. The source material was CD4+ or CD8+ T cells sorted from blood, sampled in a trial of the OX40 agonist ivuxolimab. The receptor set was obtained from an adult with an advanced solid tumor such as melanoma, head and neck, liver or kidney cancer. Each CDR3 is given with its conserved first and last residue.

j_call: TRBJ1-1
v_call: TRBV11-3
cdr3_aa: CASSLDGTPGGEAFF

j_call: TRBJ2-7
v_call: TRBV27
cdr3_aa: CASSRDRSYEQYF

j_call: TRBJ2-2
v_call: TRBV11-1
cdr3_aa: CASSLAGQTGELFF

j_call: TRBJ2-5
v_call: TRBV4-3
cdr3_aa: CASSQDDGGGEETQYF

j_call: TRBJ2-3
v_call: TRBV7-6
cdr3_aa: CASSSRPAADTQYF

j_call: TRBJ2-5
v_call: TRBV14
cdr3_aa: CASSQLGQEETQYF

j_call: TRBJ2-5
v_call: TRBV11-3
cdr3_aa: CASSSPGPGVETQYF

j_call: TRBJ1-1
v_call: TRBV7-9
cdr3_aa: CASSSGSNTEAFF

j_call: TRBJ2-5
v_call: TRBV5-1
cdr3_aa: CASSRRTGGEETQYF

j_call: TRBJ2-7
v_call: TRBV28
cdr3_aa: CASSLVVAGSYEQYF

j_call: TRBJ2-1
v_call: TRBV18
cdr3_aa: CASSPPGRSYNEQFF

j_call: TRBJ2-1
v_call: TRBV9
cdr3_aa: CASSASGKTYNEQFF

j_call: TRBJ2-7
v_call: TRBV4-3
cdr3_aa: CASSQEGVDRVSSYEQYF

j_call: TRBJ1-1
v_call: TRBV5-4
cdr3_aa: CASSFEWGGEAFF

j_call: TRBJ2-3
v_call: TRBV7-2
cdr3_aa: CASSTSRTDTQYF

j_call: TRBJ2-7
v_call: TRBV18
cdr3_aa: CASSPSSREQYF

j_call: TRBJ2-5
v_call: TRBV18
cdr3_aa: CASSLQNQETQYF

j_call: TRBJ1-2
v_call: TRBV27
cdr3_aa: CASIPSGGEGYTF

j_call: TRBJ2-1
v_call: TRBV30
cdr3_aa: CAWTTIAGAYNEQFF

j_call: TRBJ1-1
v_call: TRBV19
cdr3_aa: CASRFSDRGNEAFF

j_call: TRBJ1-2
v_call: TRBV6-6
cdr3_aa: CASSYPSTGGGYTF

j_call: TRBJ2-2
v_call: TRBV23-1
cdr3_aa: CASSQIRDPGELFF

j_call: TRBJ2-7
v_call: TRBV29-1
cdr3_aa: CSVSGTSGGSYEQYF

j_call: TRBJ1-2
v_call: TRBV5-4
cdr3_aa: CASSSSLDGSYGYTF

j_call: TRBJ2-3
v_call: TRBV30
cdr3_aa: CAWSVLGARTSTDTQYF

j_call: TRBJ2-5
v_call: TRBV2
cdr3_aa: CASSSRQGVVETQYF